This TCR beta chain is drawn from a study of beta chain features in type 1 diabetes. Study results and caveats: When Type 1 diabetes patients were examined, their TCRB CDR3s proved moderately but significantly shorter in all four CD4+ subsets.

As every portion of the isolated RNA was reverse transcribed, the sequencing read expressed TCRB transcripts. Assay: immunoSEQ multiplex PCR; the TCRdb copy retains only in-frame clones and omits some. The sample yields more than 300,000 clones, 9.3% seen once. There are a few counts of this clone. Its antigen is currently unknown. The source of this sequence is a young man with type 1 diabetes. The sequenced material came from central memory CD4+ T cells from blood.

CDR3 residues: CSVEGGHQNTEAFF. CDR3 sequence (DNA): TGCAGCGTTGAAGGTGGACACCAGAACACTGAAGCTTTCTTT. The V and J genes are TRBV29-1 and TRBJ1-1; D is possibly TRBD1 (5 bases). Trimming removed 1 base from V and 1 base from J, with 10 bases in between. Per the germline V gene, CDR1 is SQVTM and CDR2 is ANQGSEA. The length of the CDR3 is 14 residues.